This TCR beta chain was documented in a study of cytomegalovirus exposure and HLA in healthy donors. Study information: Early released data had approximately 86 million unique TCRs, all coming from HLA-typed donors.

J gave up 5 bases and V 3 bases, and 4 bases lay outside the gene matches. The CDR3 consists of 15 residues. Germline lookup yields CDR1 MDHEN and CDR2 SYDVKM. Primers for the PCR totalled 60 Vbeta and 13 Jbeta. Data came from immunoSEQ multiplex PCR; TCRdb stores just in-frame clones and leaves some out. Found here are 130,000 or so clones, 70% to 90% of them singletons; the top ten hold 1.5%. V usage is TRBV28 and J usage is TRBJ2-4, with 10 bases matching TRBD1. The TCR originated in a man in his forties or fifties in good health and CMV-seronegative. Material for sequencing was PBMCs. Written as DNA, the CDR3 is TGTGCCAGCAGTTTCCAAGGACAGGGGGAAAACATTCAGTACTTC. Protein sequence: CASSFQGQGENIQYF.